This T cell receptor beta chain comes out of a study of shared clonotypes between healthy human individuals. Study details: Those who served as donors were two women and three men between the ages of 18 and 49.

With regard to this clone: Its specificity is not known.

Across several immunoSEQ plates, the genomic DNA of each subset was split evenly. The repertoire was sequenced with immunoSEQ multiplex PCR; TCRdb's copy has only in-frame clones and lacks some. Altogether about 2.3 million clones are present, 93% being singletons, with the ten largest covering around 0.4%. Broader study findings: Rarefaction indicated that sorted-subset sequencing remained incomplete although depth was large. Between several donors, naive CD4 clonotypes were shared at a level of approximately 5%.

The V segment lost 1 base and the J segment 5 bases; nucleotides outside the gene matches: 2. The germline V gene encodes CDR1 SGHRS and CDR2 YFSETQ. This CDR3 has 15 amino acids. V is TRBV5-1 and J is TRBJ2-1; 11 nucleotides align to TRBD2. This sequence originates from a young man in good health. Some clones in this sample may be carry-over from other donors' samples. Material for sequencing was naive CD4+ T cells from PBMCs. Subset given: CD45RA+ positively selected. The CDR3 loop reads CASSLQLAGDNEQFF. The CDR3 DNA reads TGCGCCAGCAGCTTGCAACTAGCGGGGGACAATGAGCAGTTCTTC.